The clone carrying this T cell receptor (beta chain) was seen at least ten times. The CDR3 has 15 amino acids. Trimming pared 3 bases from V and 6 bases from J, leaving 20 bases between. From germline, CDR1 is SQVTM and CDR2 ANQGSEA. In TCRdb, the RT-PCR reads were re-called with MiXCR into one record per CDR3 protein. The sample contains approximately 57,000 distinct CDR3 sequences, approximately 12% of which appear only once. The data stem from a study of patients and donors after allogeneic stem cell transplantation. Sequencing used blood, either unsorted or a sorted T cell fraction (not recorded which). The chain joins TRBV29-1 to TRBJ1-1; TRBD1 is a possible D gene (6 bases). The sequence came from a human donor who was either an allogeneic HSCT recipient or a stem cell or donor lymphocyte infusion donor (not recorded which). It is not recorded whose cells these are; they may come from a transplant donor. CDR3 amino acids: CSVEGGYREVAEAFF. The CDR3 bases are TGCAGCGTTGAGGGGGGGTACAGGGAAGTGGCTGAAGCTTTCTTT.